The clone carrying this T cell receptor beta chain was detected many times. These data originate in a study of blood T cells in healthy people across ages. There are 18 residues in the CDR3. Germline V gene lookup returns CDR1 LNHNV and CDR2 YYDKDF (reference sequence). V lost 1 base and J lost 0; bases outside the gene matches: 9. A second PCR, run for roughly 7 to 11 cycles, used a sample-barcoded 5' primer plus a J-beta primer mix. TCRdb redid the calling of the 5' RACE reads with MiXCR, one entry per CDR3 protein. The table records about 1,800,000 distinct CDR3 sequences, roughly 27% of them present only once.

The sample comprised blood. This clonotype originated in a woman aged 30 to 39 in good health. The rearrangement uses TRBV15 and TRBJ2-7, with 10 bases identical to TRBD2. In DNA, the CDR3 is TGTGCCACCAGCAGAGGATACACGACTAGCGGGTTCTCCTACGAGCAGTACTTC. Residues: CATSRGYTTSGFSYEQYF.